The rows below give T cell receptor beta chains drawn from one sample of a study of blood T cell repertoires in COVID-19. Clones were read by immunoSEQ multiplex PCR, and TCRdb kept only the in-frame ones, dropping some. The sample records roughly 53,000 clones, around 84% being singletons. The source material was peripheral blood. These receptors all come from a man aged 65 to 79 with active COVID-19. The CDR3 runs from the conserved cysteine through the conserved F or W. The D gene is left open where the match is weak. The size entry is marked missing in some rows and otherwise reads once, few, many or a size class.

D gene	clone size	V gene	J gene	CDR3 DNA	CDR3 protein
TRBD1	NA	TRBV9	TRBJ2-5	TGTGCCAGCAGCGTAGCCGGGGTGAGGACAGGGGACACCGCAGGGGAGACCCAGTACTTC	CASSVAGVRTGDTAGETQYF
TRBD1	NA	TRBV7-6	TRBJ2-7	TGTGCCAGCAGCTTAGAGGGGACAGGGTCCTACGAGCAGTACTTC	CASSLEGTGSYEQYF
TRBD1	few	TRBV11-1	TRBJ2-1	TGTGCCAGCAGCTTAGCCCGACAGGGGAATGAGCAGTTCTTC	CASSLARQGNEQFF
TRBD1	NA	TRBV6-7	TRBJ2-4	TGTGCCAGCAGTTCCCCGGACAGGGGGCTTGGAAAGGGAGCCAAAAACATTCAGTACTTC	CASSSPDRGLGKGAKNIQYF
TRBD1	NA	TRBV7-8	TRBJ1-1	TGTGCCAGCAGCGCCGACAGGGGGGGGAACACTGAAGCTTTCTTT	CASSADRGGNTEAFF
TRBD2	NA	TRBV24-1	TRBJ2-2	TGTGCCACCAGTGATTCTAGCCCTGGACTAGCGGGAAACCGGGCCAGCGGGGAGCTGTTTTTT	CATSDSSPGLAGNRASGELFF
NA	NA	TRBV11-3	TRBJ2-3	TGTGCCAGCAGCCCCCAGGGATCCGCAGATACGCAGTATTTT	CASSPQGSADTQYF
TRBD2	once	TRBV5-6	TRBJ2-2	TGTGCCAGCAGCTGGGGACTAGCCGCCGGGGAGCTGTTTTTT	CASSWGLAAGELFF
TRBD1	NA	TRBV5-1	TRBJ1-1	TGCGCCAGCAGCTTCACGGGACAGCCGAACACTGAAGCTTTCTTT	CASSFTGQPNTEAFF
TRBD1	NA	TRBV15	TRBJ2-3	TGTGCCACCAGCAGGCCGGGACAGGGGGCAGATACGCAGTATTTT	CATSRPGQGADTQYF